A selection of T cell receptor beta chains follows, all from one sample in a study of OX40 agonist ivuxolimab in advanced cancers. Measured with immunoSEQ multiplex PCR; TCRdb has only the in-frame clones, and not every one. The data show 41,000 or so clones, around 81% seen once. The sequenced sample was CD4+ or CD8+ T cells sorted from blood, obtained in a trial of the OX40 agonist ivuxolimab. Receptors were obtained from an adult with an advanced solid tumor such as melanoma, head and neck, liver or kidney cancer. The CDR3 runs from the conserved cysteine through the conserved F or W. A D gene is named only where the DNA matches it firmly. The size field is filled for only some rows; it gives once, few, many or a size class.

>TRBJ2-3|TRBD1|TRBV28|-
CASSFPGGIRTDTQYF
TGTGCCAGCAGTTTTCCAGGGGGTATACGCACAGATACGCAGTATTTT
>TRBJ2-4|-|TRBV27|-
CASSLYSESKGNKNIQYF
TGTGCCAGCAGTTTATACTCTGAATCGAAGGGAAACAAAAACATTCAGTACTTC
>TRBJ2-3|TRBD2|TRBV14|-
CASSQALAGADTQYF
TGTGCCAGCAGCCAAGCTCTAGCGGGAGCAGATACGCAGTATTTT
>TRBJ2-7|TRBD1|TRBV7-2|few
CASSATGGPAYEQYF
TGTGCCAGCAGCGCGACAGGGGGCCCAGCCTACGAGCAGTACTTC
>TRBJ2-7|-|TRBV30|-
CAWSVLADYEQYF
TGTGCCTGGAGTGTACTAGCAGACTACGAGCAGTACTTC
>TRBJ1-2|-|TRBV7-9|-
CASRDWTGNYGYTF
TGTGCCAGCAGGGATTGGACCGGTAACTATGGCTACACCTTC
>TRBJ2-3|TRBD2|TRBV28|-
CASSFGTTSERDTQYF
TGTGCCAGCAGTTTCGGGACTACCTCGGAGCGGGATACGCAGTATTTT
>TRBJ2-5|TRBD1|TRBV2|once
CASKDRGGETQYF
TGTGCCAGCAAGGACAGGGGTGGGGAGACCCAGTACTTC
>TRBJ1-3|-|TRBV6-5|-
CASSSAYDSSGNTIYF
TGTGCCAGCAGTTCCGCCTACGATAGCTCTGGAAACACCATATATTTT
>TRBJ2-7|TRBD2|TRBV6-1|-
CASSVASGSLTYEQYF
TGTGCCAGCAGTGTGGCTAGCGGGAGCCTAACCTACGAGCAGTACTTC
>TRBJ1-4|TRBD1|TRBV2|-
CASSSGTGGINEKLFF
TGTGCCAGCAGTTCCGGGACAGGGGGCATTAATGAAAAACTGTTTTTT
>TRBJ2-7|-|TRBV6-5|-
CASSYGSGSTYEQYF
TGTGCCAGCAGTTACGGTTCCGGCAGTACCTACGAGCAGTACTTC
>TRBJ2-5|-|TRBV5-4|-
CASSLAAYQETQYF
TGTGCCAGCAGCTTGGCAGCGTACCAAGAGACCCAGTACTTC
>TRBJ1-3|-|TRBV30|few
CAWATGPGNTIYF
TGTGCCTGGGCTACGGGGCCTGGAAACACCATATATTTT
>TRBJ2-5|TRBD1|TRBV25-1|-
CASSEPGTGGWEETQYF
TGTGCCAGCAGTGAACCCGGGACAGGGGGCTGGGAAGAGACCCAGTACTTC
>TRBJ2-7|-|TRBV5-8|once
CASSLVAAEQYF
TGTGCCAGCAGCTTGGTGGCAGCCGAGCAGTACTTC
>TRBJ1-2|-|TRBV7-2|-
CASSLAPDYGYTF
TGTGCCAGCAGCTTAGCGCCCGACTATGGCTACACCTTC
>TRBJ2-1|TRBD2|TRBV10-3|-
CAIRGTSGRAKDNEQFF
TGTGCCATCAGGGGGACTAGCGGGAGGGCCAAAGACAATGAGCAGTTCTTC
>TRBJ1-5|-|TRBV18|-
CASSPVGRGSHQPQHF
TGTGCCAGCTCACCGGTGGGCAGGGGTAGCCATCAGCCCCAGCATTTT
>TRBJ1-1|-|TRBV6-1|-
CASSEVGGAAEAFF
TGTGCCAGCAGTGAAGTGGGAGGGGCAGCTGAAGCTTTCTTT
>TRBJ1-5|-|TRBV23-1|-
CASSQSRDFNQPQHF
TGCGCCAGCAGTCAATCCCGGGACTTCAATCAGCCCCAGCATTTT
>TRBJ1-4|TRBD1|TRBV10-3|-
CAISMGQGRNEKLFF
TGTGCCATCAGCATGGGACAGGGACGAAATGAAAAACTGTTTTTT
>TRBJ2-5|-|TRBV25-1|-
CASSDLTQYF
TGTGCCAGCAGTGATCTGACCCAGTACTTC
>TRBJ2-2|-|TRBV5-1|-
CASSLSDNTGELFF
TGCGCCAGCAGCTTGAGCGATAACACCGGGGAGCTGTTTTTT
>TRBJ1-5|TRBD1|TRBV28|once
CASSLWRDRAQPQHF
TGTGCCAGCAGTTTATGGCGGGACAGGGCCCAGCCCCAGCATTTT
>TRBJ1-1|-|TRBV11-2|-
CASSPFSPPGNEAFF
TGTGCCAGCAGCCCCTTTAGTCCACCAGGAAATGAAGCTTTCTTT
>TRBJ1-1|TRBD1|TRBV18|-
CASSPDGQGDTEAFF
TGTGCCAGCTCACCGGATGGACAGGGGGACACTGAAGCTTTCTTT
>TRBJ2-3|-|TRBV11-3|-
CASSFNGDTQYF
TGTGCCAGCAGCTTCAACGGGGATACGCAGTATTTT
>TRBJ2-5|-|TRBV28|-
CASSLPGYQETQYF
TGTGCCAGCAGTTTACCAGGGTATCAAGAGACCCAGTACTTC
>TRBJ1-2|TRBD1|TRBV18|-
CASSQNRGSNYGYTF
TGTGCCAGCTCACAAAACAGGGGTTCTAACTATGGCTACACCTTC
>TRBJ2-5|TRBD1|TRBV7-2|-
CASSRRQGGLGETQYF
TGTGCCAGCAGCCGACGACAGGGGGGGTTAGGGGAGACCCAGTACTTC
>TRBJ2-7|-|TRBV6-5|-
CASSYVLAEAEQYF
TGTGCCAGCAGTTACGTCCTGGCGGAGGCCGAACAGTACTTC
>TRBJ2-1|-|TRBV11-2|-
CASSQWGSVSYNEQFF
TGTGCCAGCAGCCAATGGGGTAGCGTCTCCTACAATGAGCAGTTCTTC
>TRBJ2-3|-|TRBV11-3|-
CASSLEGGVTDTQYF
TGTGCCAGCAGCTTAGAGGGCGGGGTCACAGATACGCAGTATTTT
>TRBJ1-1|-|TRBV25-1|-
CASSERGGTTEAFF
TGTGCCAGCAGTGAACGAGGAGGGACCACTGAAGCTTTCTTT
>TRBJ2-1|TRBD2|TRBV4-1|-
CASSTRTSRDEQFF
TGCGCCAGCAGCACACGGACTAGCAGGGATGAGCAGTTCTTC
>TRBJ2-5|TRBD1|TRBV6-5|-
CASSLYRGGETQYF
TGTGCCAGCAGTTTATACAGGGGTGGGGAGACCCAGTACTTC
>TRBJ2-7|TRBD1|TRBV28|-
CASIGPGQGGGEQYF
TGTGCCAGCATCGGACCGGGACAGGGGGGAGGGGAGCAGTACTTC
>TRBJ2-7|-|TRBV7-9|-
CASRTGTPVPSLF
TGTGCCAGCAGGACCGGGACACCCGTTCCCTCCTTATTC
>TRBJ1-2|-|TRBV27|-
CASSLQTGHSAGYTF
TGTGCCAGCAGTCTACAGACAGGCCACTCCGCGGGCTACACCTTC
>TRBJ2-5|TRBD1|TRBV25-1|-
CATGTGPPETQYF
TGTGCCACCGGGACAGGGCCACCAGAGACCCAGTACTTC
>TRBJ2-5|-|TRBV7-3|-
CASSSVRQETQYF
TGTGCCAGCAGCTCCGTGCGCCAAGAGACCCAGTACTTC
>TRBJ2-3|TRBD2|TRBV6-5|-
CAAQNPSGGTQYF
TGTGCCGCTCAAAATCCCTCGGGGGGAACGCAGTATTTT
>TRBJ2-2|TRBD1|TRBV29-1|-
CSAAGTGFPELFF
TGCAGCGCCGCCGGGACAGGTTTCCCGGAGCTGTTTTTT
>TRBJ2-4|TRBD1|TRBV5-5|once
CASSFSPTGQGGRVQYF
TGTGCCAGCAGCTTTAGCCCAACGGGACAGGGGGGAAGGGTTCAGTACTTC
>TRBJ2-1|TRBD2|TRBV29-1|-
CSVEEAGGPVEQFF
TGCAGCGTTGAAGAGGCGGGAGGGCCCGTTGAGCAGTTCTTC
>TRBJ2-7|TRBD2|TRBV6-1|-
CASSGLAGGSSYEQYF
TGTGCCAGCAGTGGACTAGCGGGAGGGAGCTCCTACGAGCAGTACTTC
>TRBJ2-7|-|TRBV7-8|-
CASSLALTGIRAEQYF
TGTGCCAGCAGCTTAGCCCTCACAGGGATCAGGGCGGAGCAGTACTTC
>TRBJ2-3|-|TRBV18|once
CASSPGVKDTQYF
TGTGCCAGCTCACCCGGGGTTAAAGATACGCAGTATTTT
>TRBJ2-5|-|TRBV2|-
CASSAGPWGTQYF
TGTGCCAGCAGTGCCGGGCCTTGGGGGACCCAGTACTTC
>TRBJ2-7|-|TRBV7-2|-
CASSSSGAGEQYF
TGTGCCAGCAGCTCATCGGGGGCTGGCGAGCAGTACTTC
>TRBJ2-2|-|TRBV18|-
CASSPTATGELFF
TGTGCCAGCTCACCTACAGCGACCGGGGAGCTGTTTTTT